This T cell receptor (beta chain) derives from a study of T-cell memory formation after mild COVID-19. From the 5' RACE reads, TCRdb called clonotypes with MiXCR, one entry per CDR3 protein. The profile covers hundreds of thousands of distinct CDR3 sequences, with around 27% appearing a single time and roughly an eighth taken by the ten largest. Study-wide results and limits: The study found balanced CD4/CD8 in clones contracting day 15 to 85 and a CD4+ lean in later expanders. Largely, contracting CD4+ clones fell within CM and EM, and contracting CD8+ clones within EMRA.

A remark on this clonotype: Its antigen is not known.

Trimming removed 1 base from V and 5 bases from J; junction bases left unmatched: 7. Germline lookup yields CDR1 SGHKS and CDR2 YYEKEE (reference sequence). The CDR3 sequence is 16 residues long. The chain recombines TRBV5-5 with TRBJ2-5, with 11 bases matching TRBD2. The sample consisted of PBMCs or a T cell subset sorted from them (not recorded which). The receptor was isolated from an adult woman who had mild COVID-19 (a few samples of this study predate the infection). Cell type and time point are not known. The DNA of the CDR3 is TGTGCCAGCAGCTTGACCTTAGCGGGGGGGCCGGAGACCCAGTACTTC. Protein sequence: CASSLTLAGGPETQYF.